These 28 T cell receptor beta chains were all obtained from the same sample, sequenced in a study of Graves' ophthalmopathy and Graves' hyperthyroidism. From RNA, the CDR3 regions of TCR beta chains were amplified and sequenced. Second-round multiplex PCR came after a first-round RT-PCR that employed HTBI primers. TCRdb used MiXCR to reprocess the multiplex PCR reads, holding one entry per CDR3 protein. The data hold fewer than 650,000 distinct CDR3 sequences, with around a fifth observed a single time. Sequences were obtained from peripheral blood. Source of these receptors: a woman aged 18-30 years with stable Graves' hyperthyroidism. Some clones in this sample may be carry-over from other donors' samples.

V is TRBV30 and J is TRBJ1-1; D gene uncertain. CDR3 size: 11 residues. CDR1 GTSNPN and CDR2 SVGIG come from the germline V gene (reference sequence). V was cut by 8 bases and J by 1 base, with 8 bases left in between. CDR3 sequence reads: CAANANTEAFF. The CDR3 nucleotides read TGTGCCGCAAATGCGAACACTGAAGCTTTCTTT.

This clonotype was picked up many times. The chain combines TRBV2 with TRBJ1-6; D is undetermined. V lost 5 bases and J 0 bases, leaving 14 bases between the germline ends. Germline CDR1 reads SNHLY; CDR2 reads FYNNEI. This CDR3 has 17 amino acids. CDR3 residues: CASSNKGGSSYNSPLHF. The CDR3 coding sequence is TGTGCCAGCAGTAACAAAGGCGGGAGCTCCTATAATTCACCCCTCCACTTT.

The gene calls are TRBV7-8 and TRBJ2-7, with D possibly TRBD1 on 6 matching bases. This CDR3 is built from 13 residues. Germline CDR1 and CDR2: SGHVS and FQNEAQ. V lost 5 bases, J lost 2 bases, and 10 bases lay in between. For the CDR3, the DNA is TGTGCCAGCAGCGAACGGGACACCTACGAGCAGTACTTC. This sequence encodes CASSERDTYEQYF.

Ten or more counts support this clonotype. This chain links TRBV28 with TRBJ2-7, with 9 bases matching TRBD2. CDR1 is MDHEN, CDR2 SYDVKM, per germline. V lost 1 base, J lost 3 bases, and 4 bases stayed unmatched. This CDR3 comprises 15 residues. CDR3 DNA sequence: TGTGCCAGCAGTTTATTGTCTAGCGGGATCTACGAGCAGTACTTC. This gives the protein CASSLLSSGIYEQYF.

This clonotype was seen many times. The genes are TRBV15 and TRBJ2-2, with D hard to call. V was pared by 8 bases and J by 5 bases, with 15 bases between. Germline V CDR1 and CDR2: LNHNV, YYDKDF (reference sequence). This CDR3 comprises 14 residues. CDR3 in amino acids: CATAVVVGTGELFF. CDR3 coding DNA: TGTGCCACCGCAGTGGTGGTGGGAACCGGGGAGCTGTTTTTT.

This clonotype was seen ten or more times. The chain carries TRBV11-2 and TRBJ2-7, with D tentatively TRBD1 (6 bases). V dropped 2 bases and J dropped 7 bases, with 15 bases sitting between them. Per the germline V gene, CDR1 is SGHAT and CDR2 is FQNNGV. There are 14 residues in the CDR3. CDR3 nucleotides: TGTGCCAGCAGCTTAACAGGGACGAACGGGGAGCAGTACTTC. Translating it yields CASSLTGTNGEQYF.

The sample holds many counts of this clonotype. The rearrangement uses TRBV12-3 or TRBV12-4 and TRBJ2-5, with 9 nucleotides matching TRBD2. V trimming: 6 bases; J trimming: 1 base; junction bases outside the gene matches: 6. There are 15 residues in the CDR3. CDR3 sequence (DNA): TGTGCCAGCAGCCTCATGCGGGGGGGCCAAGAGACCCAGTACTTC. It encodes CASSLMRGGQETQYF.

The sample holds a few counts of this clonotype. This chain uses TRBV2 with TRBJ2-5, with 11 bases lining up with TRBD2. The CDR3 contains 15 residues. The ends lost 4 bases at V and 9 bases at J; junction bases unmatched: 10. Per the germline V gene, CDR1 is SNHLY and CDR2 is FYNNEI. The DNA of the CDR3 is TGTGCCAGCAGTGCGGGACTAGCGGTTTTAGGGCCCCAGTACTTC. Protein sequence: CASSAGLAVLGPQYF.

This clonotype was recorded at least ten times. The rearrangement uses TRBV28 and TRBJ2-7, with 8 bases fitting TRBD2. The ends lost 2 bases at V and 5 bases at J; junction bases unmatched: 5. The length of the CDR3 is 14 residues. Germline V CDR1 and CDR2: MDHEN, SYDVKM. In DNA, the CDR3 is TGTGCCAGCAGTTTAGGAGCGGGAGAGAACGAGCAGTACTTC. Its translation: CASSLGAGENEQYF.

This clonotype was detected only a few times. V is TRBV11-2 and J is TRBJ2-5, with D possibly TRBD2 on 7 matching bases. CDR3 length: 17 residues. Trimming left V 5 bases short and J 5 bases short, with 24 bases between. Germline loops: CDR1 SGHAT, CDR2 FQNNGV. DNA of the CDR3: TGTGCCAGCAGCCCAAAGGGGGGGCAGGGGATTTGGGAGACCCAGTACTTC. It encodes CASSPKGGQGIWETQYF.

The table lists this clonotype with many counts. V usage is TRBV30 and J usage is TRBJ1-5; TRBD1 is a possible D gene (5 bases). This CDR3 is built from 13 residues. Looked up from germline, CDR1 is GTSNPN and CDR2 is SVGIG (reference sequence). Trimming pared 0 bases from V and 7 bases from J, leaving 10 bases between. In DNA form, the CDR3 reads TGTGCCTGGAGTGTGGGGGGAGGGCAGCCCCAGCATTTT. Its protein product is CAWSVGGGQPQHF.

This clonotype was seen repeatedly, ten times or more. The gene calls are TRBV11-2 and TRBJ2-4; D not certain. Germline-derived CDR1 and CDR2 are SGHAT and FQNNGV. The V end lost 5 bases, the J end lost 0 bases, and 17 bases lay between the germline ends. The CDR3 runs 17 residues. In DNA form, the CDR3 reads TGTGCCAGCAGCGCAGACACAACCGTGGTAGCCAAAAACATTCAGTACTTC. It codes for CASSADTTVVAKNIQYF.

This clonotype has at least ten counts. V usage is TRBV12-3 or TRBV12-4 and J usage is TRBJ1-2, with 9 bases fitting TRBD1. V dropped 7 bases and J dropped 4; count of bases not matched to a gene: 10. The CDR3 extends over 15 amino acids. CDR3 loop: CASTVTGGAGYGYTF. DNA for the CDR3: TGTGCCAGCACCGTCACAGGGGGCGCTGGCTATGGCTACACCTTC.

This clonotype was counted ten times or more. The rearrangement uses TRBV12-3 or TRBV12-4 and TRBJ1-1; 7 nucleotides align to TRBD1. The ends lost 7 bases at V and 5 bases at J; junction bases unmatched: 10. The CDR3 has 14 residues. Written as DNA, the CDR3 is TGTGCCAGCACCGAGGGACAGTTCGGTACTGAAGCTTTCTTT. Translating it yields CASTEGQFGTEAFF.

This clonotype has ten or more counts. The CDR3 DNA reads as TGTGCCAGCAGTCAGGGACAGGGGAACACCGGGGAGCTGTTTTTT. It specifies CASSQGQGNTGELFF. The chain couples TRBV12-3 or TRBV12-4 to TRBJ2-2; 9 bases agree with TRBD1. The CDR3 runs to 15 residues. The J segment lost 1 base and the V segment lost 5 bases, leaving 2 bases of the junction unmatched.

This clonotype showed up just a few times. The V call is TRBV20-1, the J call TRBJ1-5; D unresolved. The germline V gene encodes CDR1 DFQATT and CDR2 SNEGSKA (reference sequence). The CDR3 covers 12 residues. The V end lost 6 bases, the J end lost 4 bases, and 10 bases lay between the germline ends. The CDR3 coding sequence is TGCAGTGCCACCAAGGGTAATCAGCCCCAGCATTTT. Translating gives CSATKGNQPQHF.

The chain combines TRBV20-1 with TRBJ2-7; a possible D gene is TRBD1 (7 bases). CDR1 and CDR2 (germline): DFQATT, SNEGSKA (reference sequence). The CDR3 sequence is 14 residues long. V was trimmed by 6 bases and J by 4 bases, leaving 19 bases between them. The CDR3 sequence is CSAQRGQGGYEQYF. The CDR3 coding sequence is TGCAGTGCCCAGAGGGGGCAGGGGGGTTACGAGCAGTACTTC.

For this clonotype: A read error is possible here, since a much larger clone lies one base away. V and J are TRBV10-2 and TRBJ1-3; 7 nucleotides align to TRBD1. Germline CDR1 reads WSHSY; CDR2 reads SAAADI. This CDR3 region has 14 residues. CDR3 region: CASSNRGSGNTICF. The CDR3 DNA reads as TGCGCCAGCAGTAACAGGGGCTCTGGAAACACCATATGTTTT.

This clonotype was seen many times. The chain employs TRBV6-5 and TRBJ1-2, with D perhaps matching TRBD1 (5 bases). CDR3 size: 15 residues. Germline V gene data show CDR1 as MNHEY and CDR2 as SVGAGI. The ends were cut back, 0 bases at V and 2 bases at J, with 10 bases in the middle. Here the CDR3 reads CASSYSIAGNYGYTF. CDR3 DNA: TGTGCCAGCAGTTACTCGATAGCAGGGAACTATGGCTACACCTTC.

This clonotype was detected a few times. The chain uses TRBV3-1 and TRBJ2-5, with TRBD2 matching 8 bases. Germline CDR1 reads LGHDT; CDR2 reads YNNKEL (reference sequence). The CDR3 covers 16 residues. V lost 1 base to trimming and J lost 1 base; unmatched junction nucleotides: 5. The CDR3 here is CASSQVPGGPQETQYF. CDR3 DNA: TGTGCCAGCAGCCAAGTTCCGGGGGGGCCCCAAGAGACCCAGTACTTC.

This clonotype came up many times. This sequence joins TRBV30 and TRBJ1-1; D call uncertain. This CDR3 spans 11 amino acids. CDR1 and CDR2 (germline): GTSNPN, SVGIG (reference sequence). V lost 6 bases, J lost 1 base, and 6 bases lay in between. The CDR3: CACISNTEAFF. The CDR3 nucleotides are TGTGCCTGTATCTCGAACACTGAAGCTTTCTTT. Filled out from reference TRBV30 and TRBJ1-1, the complete variable domain reads SQTIHQWPATLVQPVGSPLSLECTVEGTSNPNLYWYRQAAGRGLQLLFYSVGIGQISSEVPQNLSASRPQDRQFILSSKKLLLSDSGFYLCACISNTEAFFGQGTRLTVV.

The chain has TRBV5-1 and TRBJ2-2; the D is unclear. This CDR3 region has 16 residues. CDR1 SGHRS and CDR2 YFSETQ come from the germline V gene. V was shortened by 7 bases and J by 2 bases, with 18 bases between the two germline ends. CDR3 protein: CASRLNSGLNTGELFF. In DNA form, the CDR3 reads TGCGCCAGCCGCCTGAACTCCGGCCTAAACACCGGGGAGCTGTTTTTT.

In this sample, this clonotype turned up many times. The CDR3 spells CSVTGTGDYEQYF. In nucleotides, the CDR3 is TGCAGTGTCACCGGGACAGGGGACTACGAGCAGTACTTC. The chain is built from TRBV20-1 and TRBJ2-7, with 10 positions matching TRBD1. This CDR3 is built from 13 residues. V was clipped by 7 bases and J by 3 bases; unmatched bases: 6. Germline lookup yields CDR1 DFQATT and CDR2 SNEGSKA (reference sequence).

The gene calls are TRBV12-3 or TRBV12-4 and TRBJ1-1; D is undetermined. The CDR3 sequence is 13 residues long. V was cut by 3 bases and J by 5 bases, with 10 bases left in between. CDR3 protein: CASSLAWGTEAFF. Here the CDR3 DNA reads TGTGCCAGCAGTTTGGCCTGGGGTACTGAAGCTTTCTTT.

The table lists this clonotype with many counts. This chain uses TRBV27 with TRBJ2-7; a possible D gene is TRBD1 (6 bases). CDR3 length: 13 residues. Deletions cut 2 bases from V and 6 bases from J, with 11 bases between. CDR1 is MNHEY, CDR2 SMNVEV, per germline (reference sequence). CDR3 region: CASSLRQGPEQYF. As DNA, the CDR3 is TGTGCCAGCAGTTTAAGGCAGGGGCCCGAGCAGTACTTC.

At least ten counts were recorded for this clonotype. V gene TRBV12-3 or TRBV12-4 combines with J gene TRBJ1-6; D is perhaps TRBD1 (6 bases). The germline V and J ends were trimmed by 6 bases and 6 bases, with 6 bases remaining between them. This CDR3 has 12 amino acids. The CDR3 nucleotides read TGTGCCAGCAGGGACAGTAATTCACCCCTCCACTTT. Translating it yields CASRDSNSPLHF.

This clonotype was recorded many times. The chain uses TRBV10-3 and TRBJ1-1; D unresolved. From germline, CDR1 is ENHRY and CDR2 SYGVKD. The CDR3 is 11 amino acids. V lost 6 bases and J 3 bases, leaving 5 bases between the germline ends. CDR3 bases: TGTGCCATCAGGAGGGACACTGAAGCTTTCTTT. It codes for CAIRRDTEAFF.

The rearrangement joins TRBV10-2 to TRBJ2-5; D is possibly TRBD2 (5 bases). Germline CDR1 and CDR2: WSHSY and SAAADI. CDR3 length: 14 amino acids. V gave up 8 bases and J gave up 1 base, with 14 bases separating them. CDR3 sequence: CASRLFGPQETQYF. The CDR3 DNA reads TGCGCCAGCCGACTATTCGGACCCCAAGAGACCCAGTACTTC.